The present T cell receptor beta chain was sequenced within a study of identical twins. Notes on this clonotype: Its antigen is unidentified.

Germline loops: CDR1 MDHEN, CDR2 SYDVKM. CDR3 length: 15 residues. Trimming pared 6 bases from V and 3 bases from J, leaving 18 bases between. Study-wide results and limits: Insertions were fewer in abundant cord blood beta clonotypes, whereas memory repertoires showed none of this pattern.

TCRdb passed the 5' RACE reads through MiXCR, listing each CDR3 protein once. The sample has about 1.7 million distinct CDR3 sequences, under 35% seen once. The rearrangement uses TRBV28 and TRBJ2-7; D is uncertain. This TCR was sampled from a newborn girl in good health. The material sequenced was cord blood. The CDR3 spells CASSPVGTSFYEQYF. CDR3 nucleotide sequence: TGTGCCAGCAGCCCCGTAGGAACTTCGTTCTACGAGCAGTACTTC.